The 14 T cell receptor beta chains listed next were all sequenced from one sample in a study of technical replicates of blood from a few donors. Clones were read by immunoSEQ multiplex PCR, and TCRdb kept only the in-frame ones, dropping some. The table records approximately 89,000 clones, roughly 94% of them present only once. The specimen was T cells isolated from PBMCs. The receptors here all came from a human donor in good health.

The rearrangement uses TRBV27 and TRBJ2-2; the D gene is possibly TRBD1 (5 bases). This CDR3 is built from 13 residues. With 5 bases removed from V and 8 bases from J, the gap between germline ends came to 12 bases. The germline CDR1 and CDR2 sequences are MNHEY and SMNVEV (reference sequence). The CDR3 spells CASSPGLWGELFF. CDR3 nucleotide sequence: TGTGCCAGCAGTCCAGGGCTTTGGGGGGAGCTGTTTTTT.

The rearrangement uses TRBV19 and TRBJ2-1, with TRBD1 matching 7 bases. Germline V gene sequence: CDR1 LNHDA, CDR2 SQIVND (reference sequence). The length of the CDR3 is 14 residues. V was pared by 9 bases and J by 6 bases, with 11 bases of the junction left unmatched. The CDR3 sequence is CASRDRDKINEQFF. The CDR3 DNA sequence: TGTGCCAGCCGTGACAGGGATAAGATCAATGAGCAGTTCTTC.

The gene calls are TRBV27 and TRBJ2-7; TRBD2 aligns across 10 bases. Looked up from germline, CDR1 is MNHEY and CDR2 is SMNVEV (reference sequence). The CDR3 has 14 residues. Trimming at V came to 6 bases and at J to 6 bases, leaving 8 bases not matched to a gene. The CDR3 coding sequence is TGTGCCAGCAGCCTAGCGGGAGACCCGGGCGAGCAGTACTTC. Residues: CASSLAGDPGEQYF.

This rearrangement joins TRBV28 to TRBJ2-1; 8 bases are a match to TRBD2. Germline V CDR1 and CDR2: MDHEN, SYDVKM. Trimming cost V 5 bases and J 5 bases; bases outside gene matches: 11. This CDR3 region has 16 residues. The CDR3 is CASSITSGSTHNEQFF. The CDR3 DNA reads TGTGCCAGCAGTATAACCAGCGGGAGTACCCACAATGAGCAGTTCTTC. Full variable domain (outside the CDR3, taken from reference TRBV28 and TRBJ2-1): DVKVTQSSRYLVKRTGEKVFLECVQDMDHENMFWYRQDPGLGLRLIYFSYDVKMKEKGDIPEGYSVSREKKERFSLILESASTNQTSMYLCASSITSGSTHNEQFFGPGTRLTVL.

This chain uses TRBV27 with TRBJ1-5, with D unresolved. CDR3 length: 14 amino acids. The germline CDR1 and CDR2 sequences are MNHEY and SMNVEV (reference sequence). V was shortened by 1 base and J by 3 bases, with 7 bases between the two germline ends. The CDR3 reads CASSLLGLNQPQHF. CDR3 sequence (DNA): TGTGCCAGCAGTTTATTGGGCCTCAATCAGCCCCAGCATTTT.

The rearrangement joins TRBV7-2 to TRBJ2-5, with 9 positions matching TRBD2. CDR1 SGHTA and CDR2 FQGNSA come from the germline V gene. J was trimmed by 5 bases and V by 2 bases; bases with no gene match: 15. This CDR3 has 18 residues. In DNA, the CDR3 is TGTGCCAGCAGCTTAAGTGGAGTAGCGGGGGCCGGTTGGGAGACCCAGTACTTC. This gives the protein CASSLSGVAGAGWETQYF.

The CDR3 bases are TGTGCCATCAGTGAGTCCGGATGGGTCGGGAGGGCCGAGGCCAAAAACATTCAGTACTTC. Protein sequence: CAISESGWVGRAEAKNIQYF. The J gene is TRBJ2-4, the V gene TRBV10-3; 8 nucleotides agree with TRBD2. The germline V gene has CDR1 ENHRY and CDR2 SYGVKD. This CDR3 comprises 20 residues. With 0 bases clipped from V and 1 base from J, the junction kept 14 bases outside the gene matches.

The chain employs TRBV11-2 and TRBJ2-1; 8 nucleotides line up with TRBD2. Germline V lookup: CDR1 SGHAT, CDR2 FQNNGV. The ends lost 6 bases at V and 0 bases at J; junction bases unmatched: 7. The CDR3 sequence is 16 residues long. This CDR3 is CASRRSAGGSYNEQFF. For the CDR3, the DNA is TGTGCCAGCAGGCGTAGCGCGGGGGGCTCCTACAATGAGCAGTTCTTC.

The V call is TRBV19, the J call TRBJ2-2; 8 nucleotides agree with TRBD2. This CDR3 region has 16 residues. With 5 bases clipped from V and 0 bases from J, the junction kept 5 bases outside the gene matches. Germline loops: CDR1 LNHDA, CDR2 SQIVND (reference sequence). The CDR3 coding sequence is TGTGCCAGTAGTCCCCGAGCGGGAGCGAACACCGGGGAGCTGTTTTTT. It codes for CASSPRAGANTGELFF.

The chain couples TRBV10-3 to TRBJ2-7, with a tentative D call TRBD2 (6 bases). V shed 4 bases and J shed 4 bases, with 20 bases lying between them. Looked up from germline, CDR1 is ENHRY and CDR2 is SYGVKD. The CDR3 contains 16 residues. The CDR3 bases are TGTGCCATCAGTGGCGACCGGGGGACTCACCAATACGAGCAGTACTTC. Protein product: CAISGDRGTHQYEQYF.

This rearrangement joins TRBV5-1 to TRBJ2-3; D is possibly TRBD2 (5 bases). Trimming took off 1 base at V and 6 bases at J, with 15 bases between the two ends. Per the germline V gene, CDR1 is SGHRS and CDR2 is YFSETQ. This CDR3 is 15 amino acids long. The CDR3 spells CASSLKTGGSDTQYF. CDR3 nucleotides: TGCGCCAGCAGCTTGAAAACGGGCGGGTCTGATACGCAGTATTTT.

CDR3 sequence reads: CASIPGLAGGPHEQYF. The CDR3 region has the DNA TGTGCCAGCATCCCGGGACTAGCGGGAGGGCCCCACGAGCAGTACTTC. The chain links TRBV5-4 to TRBJ2-7; 16 nucleotides agree with TRBD2. V dropped 6 bases and J dropped 5; count of bases not matched to a gene: 8. The germline CDR1 and CDR2 sequences are SGHNT and YYREEE (reference sequence). The CDR3 consists of 16 residues.

The gene calls are TRBV27 and TRBJ2-4, with 8 bases that match TRBD1. J lost 4 bases, V lost 5 bases, and 4 bases had no gene match. The CDR3 sequence is 14 residues long. The germline V gene has CDR1 MNHEY and CDR2 SMNVEV (reference sequence). CDR3: CASSPTGAKNIQYF. The CDR3 coding sequence is TGTGCCAGCAGTCCGACAGGGGCTAAAAACATTCAGTACTTC.

CDR3 sequence: CASSILGARQPQHF. CDR3 coding DNA: TGTGCCAGTAGTATCCTTGGAGCCAGACAGCCCCAGCATTTT. The rearrangement joins TRBV19 to TRBJ1-5; no clear D. V lost 3 bases, J lost 7 bases, and 13 bases lay in between. The CDR3 sequence is 14 residues long. Germline V gene data show CDR1 as LNHDA and CDR2 as SQIVND (reference sequence).